The 11 T cell receptor beta chains listed next were all sequenced from one sample in a study of regulatory T cells in long-lasting Graves disease. The time point was: persistent/refractory GD, antithyroid drugs over 5 years with positive TRAb. PBMCs were the source of the RNA used for TCR sequencing. HTBI primers from iRepertoire and Arm-PCR of CDR3 regions yielded the TCR beta libraries. TCRdb used MiXCR to reprocess the multiplex PCR reads, holding one entry per CDR3 protein. The data contain 650,000 to 850,000 distinct CDR3 sequences, approximately 31% of them singletons. The sample was peripheral blood mononuclear cells (PBMCs), taken when the disease was refractory, from a patient treated with antithyroid drugs. All receptors derive from a female donor with Graves disease.

This clonotype has ten or more counts. This chain joins TRBV12-3 or TRBV12-4 and TRBJ1-2, with 11 bases lining up with TRBD1. The CDR3 is 15 amino acids. V lost 6 bases to trimming and J lost 4 bases; unmatched junction nucleotides: 7. The CDR3 spells CASRSRTGGAYGYTF. CDR3 coding DNA: TGTGCCAGCAGAAGTCGGACAGGGGGCGCCTATGGCTACACCTTC.

A note on this clonotype: Given a much more abundant clone one base away, this may be a read error. The V gene is TRBV6-2 or TRBV6-3, the J gene TRBJ2-5; D perhaps matches TRBD2 (5 bases). Trimming removed 2 bases from V and 5 bases from J, with 12 bases in between. The length of the CDR3 is 14 residues. Germline V gene lookup returns CDR1 MNHEY and CDR2 SVGEGT. CDR3 amino acids: CASSYDTSAETQYF. CDR3 DNA: TGTGCCAGCAGTTACGATACTAGTGCGGAGACCCAGTACTTC.

This clonotype was seen only a few times. This chain uses TRBV3-1 with TRBJ2-4; perhaps D is TRBD1 or TRBD2 (6 bases each). V was trimmed by 1 base and J by 11 bases, leaving 15 bases between them. This CDR3 has 14 amino acids. Germline loops: CDR1 LGHDT, CDR2 YNNKEL (reference sequence). The CDR3 DNA reads TGTGCCAGCAGCCAAGTCGTGGAGGGGGGTCTTCAGTACTTC. The encoded protein is CASSQVVEGGLQYF.

The chain is built from TRBV11-2 and TRBJ2-3; 13 positions match TRBD2. This CDR3 has 17 residues. Per the germline V gene, CDR1 is SGHAT and CDR2 is FQNNGV. With 7 bases clipped from V and 0 bases from J, the junction kept 7 bases outside the gene matches. CDR3 residues: CASILTSGRSSTDTQYF. Written as DNA, the CDR3 is TGTGCCAGCATACTGACTAGCGGGAGGTCAAGCACAGATACGCAGTATTTT.

V and J are TRBV20-1 and TRBJ2-5; D is unresolved. Germline values: CDR1 DFQATT, CDR2 SNEGSKA (reference sequence). The CDR3 loop spans 12 amino acids. V was trimmed by 3 bases and J by 4 bases, leaving 9 bases between them. The CDR3 sequence is CSARTLIETQYF. CDR3 DNA: TGCAGTGCTAGGACCCTAATAGAGACCCAGTACTTC.

This clonotype has a count of ten or more. The chain carries TRBV12-3 or TRBV12-4 and TRBJ1-5; 8 positions agree with TRBD1. Losses at the gene ends were 8 bases for V and 1 base for J; bases not matched to a gene: 4. There are 14 residues in the CDR3. DNA of the CDR3: TGTGCCAGCGGGGGGGACAGGAGCAATCAGCCCCAGCATTTT. Protein product: CASGGDRSNQPQHF.

There are a few counts of this clonotype. This rearrangement joins TRBV11-2 to TRBJ1-1; D unresolved. The ends were cut back, 5 bases at V and 4 bases at J, with 14 bases in the middle. The CDR3 consists of 14 residues. Germline V gene data show CDR1 as SGHAT and CDR2 as FQNNGV. The CDR3: CASSMAIGFTEAFF. CDR3 nucleotides: TGTGCCAGCAGCATGGCTATTGGATTCACTGAAGCTTTCTTT.

The V gene is TRBV20-1, the J gene TRBJ2-7, with 8 bases matching TRBD2. Germline values: CDR1 DFQATT, CDR2 SNEGSKA (reference sequence). The CDR3 runs to 13 residues. The J segment lost 4 bases and the V segment lost 3 bases, leaving 5 bases of the junction unmatched. The CDR3 DNA reads TGCAGTGCTAGGCAAGCGGGAGTGTACGAGCAGTACTTC. It specifies CSARQAGVYEQYF.

This clonotype was observed a handful of times. This chain joins TRBV7-2 and TRBJ2-5; D tentatively reads TRBD1 or TRBD2 (5 bases each). Germline values: CDR1 SGHTA, CDR2 FQGNSA. The CDR3 length is 16 residues. Trimming cost V 1 base and J 5 bases, with 17 bases left between them. CDR3 sequence (DNA): TGTGCCAGCAGCTTAGATTTAGGGGACGAATGGGAGACCCAGTACTTC. It yields the protein CASSLDLGDEWETQYF. The entire variable domain, with the rest obtained from reference TRBV7-2 and TRBJ2-5, is as follows: GAGVSQSPSNKVTEKGKDVELRCDPISGHTALYWYRQSLGQGLEFLIYFQGNSAPDKSGLPSDRFSAERTGGSVSTLTIQRTQQEDSAVYLCASSLDLGDEWETQYFGPGTRLLVL.

J is TRBJ2-7 and V is TRBV19; maybe TRBD2 (7 bases). CDR1 and CDR2 from the germline V gene are LNHDA and SQIVND (reference sequence). The V end was cut by 6 bases, the J end by 10 bases, with 19 bases between. The CDR3 totals 13 residues. In DNA form, the CDR3 reads TGTGCCAGTAGCAGGAGCGGGACAAGGGGACAGTACTTC. Translation: CASSRSGTRGQYF.

This clonotype was seen at least ten times. The rearrangement uses TRBV7-2 and TRBJ2-7, with D unresolved. V was pared by 1 base and J by 4 bases, with 11 bases between. This CDR3 comprises 14 residues. Germline V CDR1 and CDR2: SGHTA, FQGNSA. Here the CDR3 reads CASSLGQEYYEQYF. In DNA form, the CDR3 reads TGTGCCAGCAGCTTAGGGCAGGAATATTACGAGCAGTACTTC.